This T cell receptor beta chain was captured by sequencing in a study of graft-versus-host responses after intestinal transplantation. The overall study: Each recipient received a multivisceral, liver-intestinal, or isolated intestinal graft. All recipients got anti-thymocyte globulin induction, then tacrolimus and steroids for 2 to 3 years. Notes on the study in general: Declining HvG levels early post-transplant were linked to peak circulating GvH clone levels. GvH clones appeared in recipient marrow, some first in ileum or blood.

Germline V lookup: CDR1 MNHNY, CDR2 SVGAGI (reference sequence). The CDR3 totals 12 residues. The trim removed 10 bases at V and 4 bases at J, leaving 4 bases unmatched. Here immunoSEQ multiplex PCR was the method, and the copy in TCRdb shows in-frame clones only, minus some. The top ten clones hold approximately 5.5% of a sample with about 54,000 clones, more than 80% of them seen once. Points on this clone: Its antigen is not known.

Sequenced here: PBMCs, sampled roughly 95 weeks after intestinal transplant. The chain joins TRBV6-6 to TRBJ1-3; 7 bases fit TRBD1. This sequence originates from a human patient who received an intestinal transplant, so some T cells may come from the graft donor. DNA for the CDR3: TGTGCCACCCGGGACAGCGGAAACACCATATATTTT. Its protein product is CATRDSGNTIYF.